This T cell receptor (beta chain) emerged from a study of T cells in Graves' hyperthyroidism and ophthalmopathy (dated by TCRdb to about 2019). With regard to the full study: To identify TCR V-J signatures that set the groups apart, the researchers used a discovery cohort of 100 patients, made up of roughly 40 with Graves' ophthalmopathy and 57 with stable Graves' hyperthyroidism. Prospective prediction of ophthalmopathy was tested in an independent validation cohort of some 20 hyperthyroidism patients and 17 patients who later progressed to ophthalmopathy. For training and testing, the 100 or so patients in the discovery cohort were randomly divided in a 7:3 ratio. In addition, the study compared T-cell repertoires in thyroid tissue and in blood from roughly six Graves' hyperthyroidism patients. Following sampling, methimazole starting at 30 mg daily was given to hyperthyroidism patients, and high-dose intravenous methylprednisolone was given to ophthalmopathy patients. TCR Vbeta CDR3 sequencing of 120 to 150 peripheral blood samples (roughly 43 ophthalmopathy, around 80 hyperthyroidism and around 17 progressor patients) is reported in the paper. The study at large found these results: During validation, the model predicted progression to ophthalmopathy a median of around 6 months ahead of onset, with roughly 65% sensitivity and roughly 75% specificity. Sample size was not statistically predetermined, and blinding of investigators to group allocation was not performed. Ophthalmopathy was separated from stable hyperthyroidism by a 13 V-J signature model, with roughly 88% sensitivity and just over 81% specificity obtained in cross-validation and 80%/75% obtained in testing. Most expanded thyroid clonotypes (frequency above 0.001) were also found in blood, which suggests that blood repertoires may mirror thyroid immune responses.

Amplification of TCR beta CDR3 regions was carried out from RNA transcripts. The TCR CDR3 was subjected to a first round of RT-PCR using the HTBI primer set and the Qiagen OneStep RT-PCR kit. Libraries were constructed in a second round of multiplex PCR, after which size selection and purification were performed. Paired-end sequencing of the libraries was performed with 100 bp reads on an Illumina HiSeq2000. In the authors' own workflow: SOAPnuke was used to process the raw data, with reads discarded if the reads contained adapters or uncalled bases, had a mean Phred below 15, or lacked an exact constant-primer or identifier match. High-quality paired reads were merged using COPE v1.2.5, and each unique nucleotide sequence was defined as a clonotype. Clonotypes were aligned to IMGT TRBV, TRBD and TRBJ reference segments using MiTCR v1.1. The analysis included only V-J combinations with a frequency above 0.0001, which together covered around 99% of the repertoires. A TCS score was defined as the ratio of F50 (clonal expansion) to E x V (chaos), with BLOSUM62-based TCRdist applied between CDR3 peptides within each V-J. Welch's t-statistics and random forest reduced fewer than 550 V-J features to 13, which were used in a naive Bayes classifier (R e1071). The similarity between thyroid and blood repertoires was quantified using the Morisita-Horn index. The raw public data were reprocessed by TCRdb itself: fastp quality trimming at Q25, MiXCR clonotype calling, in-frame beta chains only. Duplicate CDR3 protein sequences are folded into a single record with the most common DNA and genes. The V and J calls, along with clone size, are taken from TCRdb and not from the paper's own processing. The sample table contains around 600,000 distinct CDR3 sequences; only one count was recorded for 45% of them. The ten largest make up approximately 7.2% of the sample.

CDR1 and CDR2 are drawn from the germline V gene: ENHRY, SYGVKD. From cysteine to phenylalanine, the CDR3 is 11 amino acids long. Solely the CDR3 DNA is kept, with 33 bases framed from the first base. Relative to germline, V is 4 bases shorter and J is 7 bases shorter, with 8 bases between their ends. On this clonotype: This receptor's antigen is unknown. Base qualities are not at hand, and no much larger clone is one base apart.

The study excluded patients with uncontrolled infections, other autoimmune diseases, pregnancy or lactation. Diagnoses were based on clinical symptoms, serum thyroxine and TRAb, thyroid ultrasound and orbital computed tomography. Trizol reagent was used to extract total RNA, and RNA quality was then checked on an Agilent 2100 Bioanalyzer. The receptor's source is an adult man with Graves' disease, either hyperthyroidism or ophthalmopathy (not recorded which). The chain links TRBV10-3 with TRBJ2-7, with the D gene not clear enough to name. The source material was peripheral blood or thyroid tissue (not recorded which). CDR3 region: CAISGNREQYF. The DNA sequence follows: TGTGCCATCAGTGGGAACCGGGAGCAGTACTTC.